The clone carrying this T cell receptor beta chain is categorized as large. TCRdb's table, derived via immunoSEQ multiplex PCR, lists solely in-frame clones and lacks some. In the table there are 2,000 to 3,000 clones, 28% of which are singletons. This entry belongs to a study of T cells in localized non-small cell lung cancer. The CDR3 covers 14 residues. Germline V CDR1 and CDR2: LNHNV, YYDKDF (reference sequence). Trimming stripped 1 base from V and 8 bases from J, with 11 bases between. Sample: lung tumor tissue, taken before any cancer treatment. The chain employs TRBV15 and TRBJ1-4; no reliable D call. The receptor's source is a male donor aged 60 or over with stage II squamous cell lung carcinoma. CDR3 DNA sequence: TGTGCCACCAGCAGAGGAACCTTGAGCGAAAAACTGTTTTTT. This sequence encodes CATSRGTLSEKLFF. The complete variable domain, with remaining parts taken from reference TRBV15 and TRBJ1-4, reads DAMVIQNPRYQVTQFGKPVTLSCSQTLNHNVMYWYQQKSSQAPKLLFHYYDKDFNNEADTPDNFQSRRPNTSFCFLDIRSPGLGDTAMYLCATSRGTLSEKLFFGSGTQLSVL.